A selection of T cell receptor beta chains follows, all from one sample in a study of blood T cell repertoires in COVID-19. The repertoire was sequenced with immunoSEQ multiplex PCR; TCRdb's copy has only in-frame clones and lacks some. Of roughly 290,000 clones in the sample, 87% were seen once. The sequenced sample consisted of PBMCs or T cells enriched from blood (not recorded which). These receptor sequences come from a woman in her forties who had recovered from COVID-19. CDR3s include the opening cysteine and the closing phenylalanine or tryptophan. Each record gives: CDR3 protein, CDR3 DNA, J gene, clone size, V gene, D gene. D genes are given only for firm matches. A clone size is listed for some rows: how often the clone was seen (once, few, many), or a class if it is expanded.

CDR3 protein: CASNSLAPSYEQYF
CDR3 DNA: TGTGCCAGTAATAGCCTAGCGCCCTCCTACGAGCAGTACTTC
J gene: TRBJ2-7
clone size: .
V gene: TRBV19
D gene: .

CDR3 protein: CASSQIFDSERRAYEQYF
CDR3 DNA: TGCGCCAGCAGTCAAATCTTCGACAGTGAGAGAAGGGCATACGAGCAGTACTTC
J gene: TRBJ2-7
clone size: .
V gene: TRBV23-1
D gene: .

CDR3 protein: CASSDTGGRVPYEQYF
CDR3 DNA: TGTGCCAGCAGCGATACGGGAGGCAGGGTCCCGTACGAGCAGTACTTC
J gene: TRBJ2-7
clone size: .
V gene: TRBV6-2/TRBV6-3
D gene: TRBD2

CDR3 protein: CASSQGIGTSGLEQYF
CDR3 DNA: TGTGCCAGCAGCCAAGGCATCGGGACTAGCGGGCTCGAGCAGTACTTC
J gene: TRBJ2-7
clone size: .
V gene: TRBV4-2
D gene: TRBD2

CDR3 protein: CAWSAGIEQPQHF
CDR3 DNA: TGTGCCTGGAGTGCGGGGATAGAGCAGCCCCAGCATTTT
J gene: TRBJ1-5
clone size: .
V gene: TRBV30
D gene: .

CDR3 protein: CASSAGPRLVVGTGELFF
CDR3 DNA: TGTGCCAGCAGCGCGGGACCTCGACTAGTCGTGGGCACCGGGGAGCTGTTTTTT
J gene: TRBJ2-2
clone size: .
V gene: TRBV9
D gene: .

CDR3 protein: CASSLVWGGIGGYTF
CDR3 DNA: TGTGCCAGCAGCTTAGTATGGGGGGGGATTGGTGGCTACACCTTC
J gene: TRBJ1-2
clone size: .
V gene: TRBV7-6
D gene: .

CDR3 protein: CASTETGTRGTQYF
CDR3 DNA: TGTGCCAGCACCGAAACGGGGACTAGGGGTACGCAGTATTTT
J gene: TRBJ2-3
clone size: .
V gene: TRBV2
D gene: TRBD2

CDR3 protein: CASSQEGGANYGYTF
CDR3 DNA: TGCGCCAGCAGCCAAGAGGGGGGGGCTAACTATGGCTACACCTTC
J gene: TRBJ1-2
clone size: .
V gene: TRBV4-3
D gene: .

CDR3 protein: CASSTGGPLSGANVLTF
CDR3 DNA: TGTGCCAGCAGTACAGGGGGCCCTCTCTCTGGGGCCAACGTCCTGACTTTC
J gene: TRBJ2-6
clone size: .
V gene: TRBV7-3
D gene: TRBD1

CDR3 protein: CASSLSIGVDEQYF
CDR3 DNA: TGTGCCAGCAGCTTATCAATAGGGGTCGACGAGCAGTACTTC
J gene: TRBJ2-7
clone size: once
V gene: TRBV7-2
D gene: .

CDR3 protein: CASLVKGGIGEQYF
CDR3 DNA: TGTGCCTCCTTGGTGAAAGGAGGGATAGGGGAGCAGTACTTC
J gene: TRBJ2-7
clone size: once
V gene: TRBV30
D gene: .

CDR3 protein: CASSQETGAVGELFF
CDR3 DNA: TGTGCCAGCAGTCAAGAAACAGGGGCGGTCGGGGAGCTGTTTTTT
J gene: TRBJ2-2
clone size: few
V gene: TRBV3-1/TRBV3-2
D gene: TRBD1

CDR3 protein: CASSIGGTGDYEQYF
CDR3 DNA: TGTGCCAGTAGTATTGGGGGCACCGGGGACTACGAGCAGTACTTC
J gene: TRBJ2-7
clone size: .
V gene: TRBV19
D gene: .

CDR3 protein: CASKEGGNLNEQFF
CDR3 DNA: TGCGCCAGCAAGGAGGGAGGTAATTTAAATGAGCAGTTCTTC
J gene: TRBJ2-1
clone size: .
V gene: TRBV5-1
D gene: .

CDR3 protein: CASSLVGGTGIYEQYF
CDR3 DNA: TGTGCCAGCAGCTTAGTGGGTGGGACAGGGATATACGAGCAGTACTTC
J gene: TRBJ2-7
clone size: .
V gene: TRBV7-9
D gene: TRBD1

CDR3 protein: CASSPTSGGDTQYF
CDR3 DNA: TGTGCCAGCAGCCCTACTAGCGGAGGGGATACGCAGTATTTT
J gene: TRBJ2-3
clone size: .
V gene: TRBV14
D gene: TRBD2

CDR3 protein: CASSVRSGGEETQYF
CDR3 DNA: TGTGCCAGCAGCGTTAGAAGCGGGGGAGAAGAGACCCAGTACTTC
J gene: TRBJ2-5
clone size: .
V gene: TRBV9
D gene: TRBD2

CDR3 protein: CASSLAVGVQPQHF
CDR3 DNA: TGTGCCAGCAGCTTAGCGGTTGGAGTTCAGCCCCAGCATTTT
J gene: TRBJ1-5
clone size: .
V gene: TRBV7-8
D gene: .

CDR3 protein: CASSLPITQGRNIQYF
CDR3 DNA: TGTGCCAGCAGTCTACCTATCACTCAAGGGAGGAACATTCAGTACTTC
J gene: TRBJ2-4
clone size: .
V gene: TRBV28
D gene: .

CDR3 protein: CASSIILPNTGELFF
CDR3 DNA: TGTGCCAGTAGTATTATACTGCCGAACACCGGGGAGCTGTTTTTT
J gene: TRBJ2-2
clone size: .
V gene: TRBV19
D gene: .

CDR3 protein: CASSRSAADTQYF
CDR3 DNA: TGTGCCAGCAGCCGATCCGCGGCAGATACGCAGTATTTT
J gene: TRBJ2-3
clone size: .
V gene: TRBV7-9
D gene: .

CDR3 protein: CGGVNTEAFF
CDR3 DNA: TGTGGGGGCGTGAACACTGAAGCTTTCTTT
J gene: TRBJ1-1
clone size: .
V gene: TRBV20-1
D gene: .

CDR3 protein: CASSDLAGATDTQYF
CDR3 DNA: TGTGCCAGCTCCGACCTAGCGGGCGCCACAGATACGCAGTATTTT
J gene: TRBJ2-3
clone size: .
V gene: TRBV18
D gene: TRBD2

CDR3 protein: CASSSQGAGVTEAFF
CDR3 DNA: TGTGCCAGCAGCTCACAGGGGGCGGGGGTCACTGAAGCTTTCTTT
J gene: TRBJ1-1
clone size: .
V gene: TRBV7-2
D gene: TRBD1

CDR3 protein: CASSPPRWWINYGYTF
CDR3 DNA: TGTGCCAGCAGCCCTCCGAGGTGGTGGATAAACTATGGCTACACCTTC
J gene: TRBJ1-2
clone size: .
V gene: TRBV7-8
D gene: .

CDR3 protein: CATRPGTGGSYEQYF
CDR3 DNA: TGTGCCACCCGCCCCGGGACAGGGGGGTCCTACGAGCAGTACTTC
J gene: TRBJ2-7
clone size: few
V gene: TRBV19
D gene: TRBD1

CDR3 protein: CASSSGGRDKSEQFF
CDR3 DNA: TGTGCCAGCAGTAGTGGTGGGAGGGACAAAAGTGAGCAGTTCTTC
J gene: TRBJ2-1
clone size: .
V gene: TRBV7-3
D gene: .

CDR3 protein: CAWSVGQAGNEKLFF
CDR3 DNA: TGTGCCTGGAGTGTCGGTCAGGCGGGGAATGAAAAACTGTTTTTT
J gene: TRBJ1-4
clone size: .
V gene: TRBV30
D gene: .

CDR3 protein: CASSDLTAYNTEAFF
CDR3 DNA: TGTGCCAGCAGTGACCTGACAGCTTATAACACTGAAGCTTTCTTT
J gene: TRBJ1-1
clone size: .
V gene: TRBV6-1
D gene: .

CDR3 protein: CASSQSGTSGSDTQYF
CDR3 DNA: TGCGCCAGCAGCCAGAGTGGGACTAGCGGGAGCGATACGCAGTATTTT
J gene: TRBJ2-3
clone size: .
V gene: TRBV4-3
D gene: TRBD2

CDR3 protein: CSVEDWGLAGRYF
CDR3 DNA: TGCAGCGTTGAAGATTGGGGACTAGCGGGGCGGTACTTC
J gene: TRBJ2-7
clone size: .
V gene: TRBV29-1
D gene: TRBD2

CDR3 protein: CASSLRQGGYEQYF
CDR3 DNA: TGTGCCAGCAGTTTACGACAGGGAGGCTACGAGCAGTACTTC
J gene: TRBJ2-7
clone size: .
V gene: TRBV27
D gene: .

CDR3 protein: CASSQQGAGGELFF
CDR3 DNA: TGTGCCAGCAGCCAACAGGGGGCCGGCGGGGAGCTGTTTTTT
J gene: TRBJ2-2
clone size: .
V gene: TRBV3-1/TRBV3-2
D gene: TRBD1

CDR3 protein: CASSQESFDYEQFF
CDR3 DNA: TGCGCCAGCAGCCAAGAAAGCTTCGACTATGAGCAGTTCTTC
J gene: TRBJ2-1
clone size: .
V gene: TRBV4-3
D gene: .

CDR3 protein: CASSAGTGDKNIQYF
CDR3 DNA: TGTGCCAGCAGCGCCGGGACAGGGGATAAAAACATTCAGTACTTC
J gene: TRBJ2-4
clone size: .
V gene: TRBV9
D gene: TRBD1

CDR3 protein: CATSAHGVTENNEQFF
CDR3 DNA: TGTGCCACCAGTGCACACGGGGTGACTGAAAACAATGAGCAGTTCTTC
J gene: TRBJ2-1
clone size: .
V gene: TRBV24-1
D gene: .

CDR3 protein: CASSTTSGRRETQYF
CDR3 DNA: TGTGCCAGCAGCACCACTAGCGGGAGAAGAGAGACCCAGTACTTC
J gene: TRBJ2-5
clone size: .
V gene: TRBV7-2
D gene: TRBD2

CDR3 protein: CASSAGTGDEQYF
CDR3 DNA: TGTGCCAGTAGTGCCGGGACAGGGGACGAGCAGTACTTC
J gene: TRBJ2-7
clone size: .
V gene: TRBV19
D gene: TRBD1

CDR3 protein: CASSLSLVGRDNEQFF
CDR3 DNA: TGTGCCAGCAGCTTATCCCTCGTGGGGCGCGACAATGAGCAGTTCTTC
J gene: TRBJ2-1
clone size: .
V gene: TRBV7-2
D gene: .

CDR3 protein: CAYSKAGRGFRSPLHF
CDR3 DNA: TGTGCCTACAGCAAGGCGGGGCGAGGTTTTCGGTCACCCCTCCACTTT
J gene: TRBJ1-6
clone size: .
V gene: TRBV28
D gene: .